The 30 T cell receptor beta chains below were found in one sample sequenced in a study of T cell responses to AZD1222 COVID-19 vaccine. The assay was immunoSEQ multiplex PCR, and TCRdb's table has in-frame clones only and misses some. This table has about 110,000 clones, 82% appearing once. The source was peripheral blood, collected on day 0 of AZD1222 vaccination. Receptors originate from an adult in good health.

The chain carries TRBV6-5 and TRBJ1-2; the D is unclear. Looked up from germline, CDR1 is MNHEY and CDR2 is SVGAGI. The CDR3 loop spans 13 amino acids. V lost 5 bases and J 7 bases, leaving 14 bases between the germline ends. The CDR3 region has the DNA TGTGCCAGCAGTCAGGACCTTTTCTCTGGCTACACCTTC. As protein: CASSQDLFSGYTF.

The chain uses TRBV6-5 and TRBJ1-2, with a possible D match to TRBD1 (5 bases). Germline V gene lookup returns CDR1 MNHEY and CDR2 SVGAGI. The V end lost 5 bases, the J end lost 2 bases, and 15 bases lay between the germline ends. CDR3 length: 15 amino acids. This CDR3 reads CASSNRGEGNYGYTF. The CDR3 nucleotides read TGTGCCAGCAGTAACCGGGGGGAGGGGAACTATGGCTACACCTTC.

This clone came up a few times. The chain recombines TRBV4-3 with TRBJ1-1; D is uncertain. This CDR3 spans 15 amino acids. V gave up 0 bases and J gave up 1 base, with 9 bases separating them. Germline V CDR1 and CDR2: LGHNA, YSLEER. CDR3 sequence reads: CASSQEWERNTEAFF. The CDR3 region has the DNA TGCGCCAGCAGCCAAGAATGGGAAAGGAACACTGAAGCTTTCTTT.

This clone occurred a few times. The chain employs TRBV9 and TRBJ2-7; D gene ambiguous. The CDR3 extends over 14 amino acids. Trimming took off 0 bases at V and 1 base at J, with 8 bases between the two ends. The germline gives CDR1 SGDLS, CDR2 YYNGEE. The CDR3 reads CASSVDKGSYEQYF. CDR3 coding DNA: TGTGCCAGCAGCGTAGATAAAGGGTCCTACGAGCAGTACTTC.

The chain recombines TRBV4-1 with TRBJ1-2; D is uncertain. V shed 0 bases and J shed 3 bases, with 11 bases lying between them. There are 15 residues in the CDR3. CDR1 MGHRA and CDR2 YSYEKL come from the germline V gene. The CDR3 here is CASSQDSGKDYGYTF. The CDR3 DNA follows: TGCGCCAGCAGCCAAGATTCTGGTAAGGACTATGGCTACACCTTC.

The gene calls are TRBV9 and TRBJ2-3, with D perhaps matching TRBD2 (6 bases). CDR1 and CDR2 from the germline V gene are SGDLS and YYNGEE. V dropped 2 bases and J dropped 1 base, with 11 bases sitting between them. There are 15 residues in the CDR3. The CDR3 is CASSVTSLGTDTQYF. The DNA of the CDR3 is TGTGCCAGCAGCGTGACTAGTCTGGGCACAGATACGCAGTATTTT.

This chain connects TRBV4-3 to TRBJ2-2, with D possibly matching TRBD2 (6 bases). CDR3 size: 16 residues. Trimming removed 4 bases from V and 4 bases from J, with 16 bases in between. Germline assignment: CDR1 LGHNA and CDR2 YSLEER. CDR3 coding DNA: TGCGCCAGCAGCCTGGGGTCGGGGGTCTCCACCGGGGAGCTGTTTTTT. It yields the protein CASSLGSGVSTGELFF.

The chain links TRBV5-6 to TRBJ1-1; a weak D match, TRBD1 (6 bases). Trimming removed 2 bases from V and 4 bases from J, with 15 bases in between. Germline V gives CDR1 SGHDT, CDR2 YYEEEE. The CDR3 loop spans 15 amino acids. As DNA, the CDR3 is TGTGCCAGCAGCTTATTGGGGGCGCAGGGCACTGAAGCTTTCTTT. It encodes CASSLLGAQGTEAFF.

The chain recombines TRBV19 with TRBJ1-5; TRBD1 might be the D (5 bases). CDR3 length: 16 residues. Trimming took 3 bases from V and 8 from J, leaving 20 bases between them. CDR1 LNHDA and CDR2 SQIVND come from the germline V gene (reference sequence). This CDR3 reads CASSISPSEGWEPQHF. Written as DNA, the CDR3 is TGTGCCAGTAGTATTAGCCCCTCTGAGGGGTGGGAGCCCCAGCATTTT.

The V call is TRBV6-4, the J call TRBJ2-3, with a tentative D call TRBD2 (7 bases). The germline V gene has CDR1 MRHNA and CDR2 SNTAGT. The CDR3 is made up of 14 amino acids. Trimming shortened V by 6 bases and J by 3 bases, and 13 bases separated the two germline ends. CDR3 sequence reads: CASSPQGGTDTQYF. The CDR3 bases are TGTGCCAGCAGCCCACAGGGAGGGACAGATACGCAGTATTTT.

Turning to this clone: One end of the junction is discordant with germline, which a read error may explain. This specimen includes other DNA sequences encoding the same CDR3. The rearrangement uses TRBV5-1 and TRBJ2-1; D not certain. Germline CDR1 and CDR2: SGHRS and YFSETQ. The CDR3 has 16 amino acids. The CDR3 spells CASSILAQTYDNEQFF. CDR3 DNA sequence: TGTGCCAGCAGTATTCTCGCGCAGACTTACGACAATGAGCAGTTCTTC.

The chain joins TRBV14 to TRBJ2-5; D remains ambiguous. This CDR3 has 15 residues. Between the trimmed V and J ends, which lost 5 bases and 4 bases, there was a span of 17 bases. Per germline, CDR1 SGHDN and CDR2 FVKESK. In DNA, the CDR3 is TGTGCCAGCAGCTCCAGCCGTTCCCTGGGAGAGACCCAGTACTTC. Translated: CASSSSRSLGETQYF.

The CDR3 sequence: CASRGGGRDTQYF. The DNA of the CDR3 is TGTGCCAGCCGTGGGGGGGGGCGAGATACGCAGTATTTT. The V call is TRBV12-3 or TRBV12-4, the J call TRBJ2-3; a weak D match, TRBD2 (7 bases). V was trimmed by 8 bases and J by 5 bases, leaving 14 bases between them. This CDR3 contains 13 residues.

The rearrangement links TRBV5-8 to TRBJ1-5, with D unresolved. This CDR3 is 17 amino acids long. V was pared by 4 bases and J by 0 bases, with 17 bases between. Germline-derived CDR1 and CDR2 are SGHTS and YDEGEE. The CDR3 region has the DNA TGTGCCAGCAGCCTTTGGACGGAATTCACTAGCAATCAGCCCCAGCATTTT. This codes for CASSLWTEFTSNQPQHF.

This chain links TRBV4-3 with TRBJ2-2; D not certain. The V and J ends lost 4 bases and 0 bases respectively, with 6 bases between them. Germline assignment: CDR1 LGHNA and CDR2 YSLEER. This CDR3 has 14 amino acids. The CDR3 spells CASSPLANTGELFF. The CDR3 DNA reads TGCGCCAGCAGCCCGCTAGCGAACACCGGGGAGCTGTTTTTT.

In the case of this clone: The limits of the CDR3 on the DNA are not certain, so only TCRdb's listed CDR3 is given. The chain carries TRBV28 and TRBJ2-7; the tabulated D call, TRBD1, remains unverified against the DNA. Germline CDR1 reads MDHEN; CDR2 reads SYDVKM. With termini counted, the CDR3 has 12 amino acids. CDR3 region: CASSFLAGEQYF.

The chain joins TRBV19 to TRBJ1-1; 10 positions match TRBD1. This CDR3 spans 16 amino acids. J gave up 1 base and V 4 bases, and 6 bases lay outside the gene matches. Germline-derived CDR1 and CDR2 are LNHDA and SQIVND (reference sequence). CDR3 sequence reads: CASSSGTGAWNTEAFF. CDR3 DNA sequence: TGTGCCAGTAGTAGTGGGACAGGGGCGTGGAACACTGAAGCTTTCTTT.

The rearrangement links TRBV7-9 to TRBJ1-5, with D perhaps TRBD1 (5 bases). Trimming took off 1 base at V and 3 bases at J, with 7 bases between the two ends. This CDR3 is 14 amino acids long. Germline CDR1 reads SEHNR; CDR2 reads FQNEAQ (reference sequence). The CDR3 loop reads CASSLEGSNQPQHF. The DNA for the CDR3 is TGTGCCAGCAGCTTAGAGGGGTCCAATCAGCCCCAGCATTTT.

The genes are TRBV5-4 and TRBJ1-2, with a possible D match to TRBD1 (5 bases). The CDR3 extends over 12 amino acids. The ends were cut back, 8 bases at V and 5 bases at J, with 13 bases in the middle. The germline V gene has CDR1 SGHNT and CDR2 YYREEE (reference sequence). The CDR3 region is CARNPEGYGYTF. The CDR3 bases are TGTGCCAGAAACCCGGAGGGGTATGGCTACACCTTC.

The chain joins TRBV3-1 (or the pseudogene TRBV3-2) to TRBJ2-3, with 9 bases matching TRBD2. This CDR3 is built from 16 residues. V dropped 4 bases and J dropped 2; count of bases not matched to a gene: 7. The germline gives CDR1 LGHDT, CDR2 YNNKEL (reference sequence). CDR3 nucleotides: TGTGCCAGCAGCCGACCTAGCGGGGTCAACACAGATACGCAGTATTTT. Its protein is CASSRPSGVNTDTQYF.

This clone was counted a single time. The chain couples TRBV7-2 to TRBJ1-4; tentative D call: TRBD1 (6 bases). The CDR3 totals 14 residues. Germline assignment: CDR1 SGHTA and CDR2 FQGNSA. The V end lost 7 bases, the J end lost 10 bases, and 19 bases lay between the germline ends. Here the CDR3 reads CASTRGGGRGKLFF. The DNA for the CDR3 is TGTGCCAGCACCAGAGGGGGGGGGCGAGGAAAACTGTTTTTT.

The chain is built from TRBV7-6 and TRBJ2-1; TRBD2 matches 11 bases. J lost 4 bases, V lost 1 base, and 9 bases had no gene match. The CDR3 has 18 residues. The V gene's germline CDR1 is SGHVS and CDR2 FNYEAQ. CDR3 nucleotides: TGTGCCAGCAGCTTAGTAGGGCTAGCGGGGGGTACGTACAATGAGCAGTTCTTC. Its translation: CASSLVGLAGGTYNEQFF.

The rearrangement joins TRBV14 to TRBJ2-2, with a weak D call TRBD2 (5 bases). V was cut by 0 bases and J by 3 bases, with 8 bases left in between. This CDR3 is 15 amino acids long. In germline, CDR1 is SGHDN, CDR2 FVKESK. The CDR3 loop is CASSQDPGYTGELFF. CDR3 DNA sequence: TGTGCCAGCAGCCAAGATCCGGGGTACACCGGGGAGCTGTTTTTT.

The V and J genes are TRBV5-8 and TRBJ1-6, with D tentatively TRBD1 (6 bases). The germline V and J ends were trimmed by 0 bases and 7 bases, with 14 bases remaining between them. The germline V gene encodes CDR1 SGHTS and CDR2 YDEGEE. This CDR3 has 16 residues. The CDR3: CASSLEVGARNSPLHF. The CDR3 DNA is TGTGCCAGCAGCTTGGAGGTGGGGGCGAGGAATTCACCCCTCCACTTT.

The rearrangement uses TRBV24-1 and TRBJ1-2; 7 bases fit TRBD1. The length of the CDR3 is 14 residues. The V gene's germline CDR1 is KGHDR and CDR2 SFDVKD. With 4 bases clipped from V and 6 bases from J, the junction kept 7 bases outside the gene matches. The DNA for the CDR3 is TGTGCCACCAGTGACTCAGGACAGGTAGATGGCTACACCTTC. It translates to CATSDSGQVDGYTF.

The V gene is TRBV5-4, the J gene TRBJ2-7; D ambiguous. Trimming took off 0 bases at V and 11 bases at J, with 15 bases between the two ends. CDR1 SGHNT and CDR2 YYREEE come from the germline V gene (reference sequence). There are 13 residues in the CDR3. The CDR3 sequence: CASSLAERSMEYF. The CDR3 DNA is TGTGCCAGCAGCTTGGCAGAAAGGAGTATGGAGTACTTC.

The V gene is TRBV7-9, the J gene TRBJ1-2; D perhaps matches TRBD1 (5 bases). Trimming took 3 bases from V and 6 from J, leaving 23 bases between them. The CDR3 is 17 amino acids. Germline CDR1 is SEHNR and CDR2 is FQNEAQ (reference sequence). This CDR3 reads CASSFFGKGFAFHGYTF. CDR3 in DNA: TGTGCCAGCAGCTTCTTCGGTAAGGGGTTTGCCTTTCATGGCTACACCTTC.

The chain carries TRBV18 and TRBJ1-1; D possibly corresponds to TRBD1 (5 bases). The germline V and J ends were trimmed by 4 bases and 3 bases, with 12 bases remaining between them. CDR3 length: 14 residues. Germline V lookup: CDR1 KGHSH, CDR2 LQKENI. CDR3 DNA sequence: TGTGCCAGCTCACGGAGCTTAGGGGACACTGAAGCTTTCTTT. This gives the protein CASSRSLGDTEAFF.

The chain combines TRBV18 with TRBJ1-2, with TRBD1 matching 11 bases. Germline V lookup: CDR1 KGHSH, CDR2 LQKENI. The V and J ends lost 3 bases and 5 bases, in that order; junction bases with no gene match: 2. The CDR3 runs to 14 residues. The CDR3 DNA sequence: TGTGCCAGCTCACCGGACAGGGGGCGTTATGGCTACACCTTC. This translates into CASSPDRGRYGYTF.

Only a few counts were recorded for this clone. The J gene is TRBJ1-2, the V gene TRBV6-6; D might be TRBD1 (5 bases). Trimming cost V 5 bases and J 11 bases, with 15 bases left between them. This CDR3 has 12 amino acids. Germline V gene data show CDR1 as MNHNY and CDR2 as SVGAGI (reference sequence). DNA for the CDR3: TGTGCCAGCAGTCCAACGGGGGTGAGGTACACCTTC. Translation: CASSPTGVRYTF.